This record looks at one T cell receptor beta chain sequence and its context. Its antigen is as yet unknown. Primed by a sample-barcoded 5' primer and a J-beta primer mix, a second PCR proceeded for about 6 to 11 cycles. TCRdb fed the 5' RACE reads into MiXCR, producing one record per CDR3 protein. The sample records over 1,200,000 distinct CDR3 sequences, roughly 60% being singletons. The data were obtained in a study of blood T cells in healthy people across ages. Study observations and caveats: Expanded clonotype shifts may have been confounded, as the donors had an unknown CMV status. TCR beta diversity, measured per million T cells, fell in a roughly linear way with age. Correlation between TCR beta diversity and naive T cell percentage was strong. Both naive CD4+ cell counts and diversity were greater in long-lived donors than in aged donors.

Sequencing was carried out using blood. This TCR derives from a man between 18 and 29 years old in good health.

The CDR3 loop reads CSARRTDPTYEQYF. CDR3 sequence (DNA): TGCAGTGCTAGGCGGACAGACCCTACCTACGAGCAGTACTTC. The J gene is TRBJ2-4, the V gene TRBV20-1; possible D gene TRBD1, 6 bases. Gene TRBJ2-7 matches the end of the DNA better, so the J call may be wrong. This CDR3 contains 14 residues. Germline CDR1 reads DFQATT; CDR2 reads SNEGSKA (reference sequence).